This entry is about one T cell receptor (beta chain). The antigen is unknown. Every patient with CD3G deficiency had evidence of autoimmunity. Patients aged 2 to 39 years had fewer naive and more memory CD4+ and CD8+ T cells. Regulatory (CD25-high CD127-low) and conventional (CD25-low CD127-high) CD4+ T cells were sorted separately. The source of the sample is a study of regulatory T cells. Regarding the study as a whole: In CD3G-deficient patients, conventional CD4+ T cells were enriched for hydrophobic CDR3 residues at positions 6 and 7. Regulatory T cells showed the strongest V-J pair restriction and V/J gene skewing among patient repertoires.

The V gene's germline CDR1 is SGHVS and CDR2 FQNEAQ. CDR3 length: 14 amino acids. V shed 5 bases and J shed 3 bases, with 14 bases lying between them. Amplification used 52 TRBV primers and 13 TRBJ primers. Only in-frame clones appear in the TCRdb table, and some are missing; sequencing was by immunoSEQ multiplex PCR. Of 25,000 to 40,000 clones in the sample, over 90% were seen once. The sequence was obtained from a child younger than 10 with CD3G deficiency. Sequencing was done on a sample of conventional CD4+ T cells sorted from blood. The rearrangement joins TRBV7-8 to TRBJ2-7, with D possibly TRBD1 on 6 matching bases. The CDR3 DNA reads TGTGCCAGCAGCGCAGGGACAATAGGCTACGAGCAGTACTTC. Translated, it gives CASSAGTIGYEQYF.